These 12 T cell receptor beta chains share one sample of origin, sequenced in a study of blood T cell repertoires in COVID-19. Repertoires were generated with immunoSEQ multiplex PCR, while TCRdb's copy carries only in-frame clones and drops some. Here the sample spans some 280,000 clones, roughly 88% being singletons. Sequencing was performed on peripheral blood. The receptors shown here come from a woman aged 30 to 39 with active or convalescent COVID-19.

The rearrangement uses TRBV6-4 and TRBJ2-6, with 9 bases that match TRBD2. Germline V gene lookup returns CDR1 MRHNA and CDR2 SNTAGT. V lost 4 bases and J lost 2; bases outside the gene matches: 3. The CDR3 is 16 residues long. Here the CDR3 reads CASSAAGGTGANVLTF. For the CDR3, the DNA is TGTGCCAGCAGTGCCGCGGGGGGGACTGGGGCCAACGTCCTGACTTTC.

The rearrangement joins TRBV14 to TRBJ1-3; possibly TRBD1 for D (6 bases). Germline loops: CDR1 SGHDN, CDR2 FVKESK. The CDR3 is 14 amino acids. V was clipped by 8 bases and J by 3 bases, with 14 bases between them. In DNA, the CDR3 is TGTGCCAGCCGACGAGGGGGGGTTGGAAACACCATATATTTT. Translation: CASRRGGVGNTIYF.

For the CDR3, the DNA is TGTGCCAGCCGAGACAGGGAAAACACCATATATTTT. It translates to CASRDRENTIYF. The V and J genes are TRBV2 and TRBJ1-3; 7 bases match TRBD1. The germline gives CDR1 SNHLY, CDR2 FYNNEI. This CDR3 comprises 12 residues. Germline trimming cut 8 bases from V and 6 bases from J; bases unmatched to any gene: 4. Drawing the rest from reference TRBV2 and TRBJ1-3, the complete variable domain is EPEVTQTPSHQVTQMGQEVILRCVPISNHLYFYWYRQILGQKVEFLVSFYNNEISEKSEIFDDQFSVERPDGSNFTLKIRSTKLEDSAMYFCASRDRENTIYFGEGSWLTVV.

The chain links TRBV5-1 to TRBJ1-1; maybe TRBD1 (6 bases). V lost 0 bases, J lost 4 bases, and 7 bases lay in between. CDR3 length equals 13 residues. Germline V gene sequence: CDR1 SGHRS, CDR2 YFSETQ. CDR3 sequence (DNA): TGCGCCAGCAGCTTGGACAGGGCCACTGAAGCTTTCTTT. Translation: CASSLDRATEAFF.

V gene TRBV3-1 (or the pseudogene TRBV3-2) combines with J gene TRBJ2-1, with a weak D call TRBD1 (6 bases). CDR3 length: 15 residues. The germline V gene has CDR1 LGHDT and CDR2 YNNKEL (reference sequence). The V gene lost 4 bases and the J gene lost 8 bases, with 18 bases spanning the gap. The DNA of the CDR3 is TGTGCCAGCAGCCCCGCGACCACAGGGCTGGATGAGCAGTTCTTC. Translated, it gives CASSPATTGLDEQFF.

The chain carries TRBV7-2 and TRBJ2-7, with a weak D call TRBD1 (6 bases). Germline V CDR1 and CDR2: SGHTA, FQGNSA. V lost 5 bases and J lost 6, with 20 bases in between. This CDR3 region has 15 residues. The CDR3 reads CASSAPGGATREQYF. As DNA, the CDR3 is TGTGCCAGCAGCGCCCCTGGGGGCGCTACTCGCGAGCAGTACTTC.

The genes are TRBV7-3 and TRBJ2-1; 8 bases match TRBD2. J was trimmed by 6 bases and V by 5 bases; bases with no gene match: 9. Germline-derived CDR1 and CDR2 are SGHTA and FQGTGA. The CDR3 is 15 amino acids. CDR3 nucleotides: TGTGCCAGCAGCCCCATAGCGGGGACGCGCAATGAGCAGTTCTTC. Its translation is CASSPIAGTRNEQFF.

V gene TRBV3-1 (or the pseudogene TRBV3-2) combines with J gene TRBJ1-1; 10 nucleotides agree with TRBD1. V gave up 4 bases and J gave up 5 bases; unmatched junction bases: 4. Germline V lookup: CDR1 LGHDT, CDR2 YNNKEL (reference sequence). CDR3 size: 14 residues. The CDR3 DNA is TGTGCCAGCAGCCTCCTGGGACAGGGGACTGAAGCTTTCTTT. It yields the protein CASSLLGQGTEAFF.

The rearrangement joins TRBV4-1 to TRBJ1-1, with D perhaps TRBD1 (5 bases). This CDR3 spans 15 amino acids. Trimming left V 0 bases short and J 7 bases short, with 15 bases between. Per germline, CDR1 MGHRA and CDR2 YSYEKL. In nucleotides, the CDR3 is TGCGCCAGCAGCCAAGATTGGGACTTCCCTAATGAAGCTTTCTTT. Amino acid sequence: CASSQDWDFPNEAFF.

This chain uses TRBV20-1 with TRBJ1-2; no firm D call. The CDR3 sequence is 11 residues long. Germline V gene data show CDR1 as DFQATT and CDR2 as SNEGSKA (reference sequence). V shed 5 bases and J shed 8 bases, with 12 bases lying between them. CDR3 DNA sequence: TGCAGTGCTTCCCTACCGGGGGGCTACACCTTC. Translating gives CSASLPGGYTF.

V is TRBV10-1 and J is TRBJ1-5; D ambiguous. CDR1 is WNHNN and CDR2 is SYGVQD in the germline V gene (reference sequence). V was cut by 10 bases and J by 4 bases, with 17 bases left in between. There are 14 residues in the CDR3. The CDR3 nucleotides are TGCGCCAAGAGTAGATGCCAAAATAATCAGCCCCAGCATTTT. It translates to CAKSRCQNNQPQHF.

The chain combines TRBV7-2 with TRBJ2-3; no definite D call. Trimming pared 1 base from V and 0 bases from J, leaving 11 bases between. Germline V CDR1 and CDR2: SGHTA, FQGNSA. This CDR3 spans 16 amino acids. The DNA of the CDR3 is TGTGCCAGCAGCTTAGTTTTGCCTACTAGCACAGATACGCAGTATTTT. It translates to CASSLVLPTSTDTQYF.